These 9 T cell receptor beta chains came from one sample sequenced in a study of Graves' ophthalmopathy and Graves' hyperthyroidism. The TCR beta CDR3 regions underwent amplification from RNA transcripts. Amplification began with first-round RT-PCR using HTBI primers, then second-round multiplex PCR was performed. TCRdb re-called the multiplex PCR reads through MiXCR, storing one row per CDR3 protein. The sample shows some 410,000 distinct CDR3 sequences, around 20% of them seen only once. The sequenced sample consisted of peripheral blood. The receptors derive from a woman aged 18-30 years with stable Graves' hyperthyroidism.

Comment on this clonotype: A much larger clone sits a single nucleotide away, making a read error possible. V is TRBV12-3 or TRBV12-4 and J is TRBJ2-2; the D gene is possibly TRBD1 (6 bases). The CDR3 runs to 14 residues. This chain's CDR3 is CASSVGGHTGELCF. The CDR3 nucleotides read TGTGCCAGCAGCGTAGGGGGTCACACCGGGGAGCTGTGTTTT.

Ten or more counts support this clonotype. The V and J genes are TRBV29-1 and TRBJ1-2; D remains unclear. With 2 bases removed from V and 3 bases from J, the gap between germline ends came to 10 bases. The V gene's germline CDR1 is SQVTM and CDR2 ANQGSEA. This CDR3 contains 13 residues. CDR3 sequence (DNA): TGCAGCGTTGAACCCGGGCCCTACTATGGCTACACCTTC. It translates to CSVEPGPYYGYTF.

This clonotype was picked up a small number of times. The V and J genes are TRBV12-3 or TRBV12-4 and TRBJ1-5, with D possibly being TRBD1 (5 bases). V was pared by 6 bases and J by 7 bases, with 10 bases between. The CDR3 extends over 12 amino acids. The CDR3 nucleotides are TGTGCCAGCAGCAGGGCAGGGCAGCCCCAGCATTTT. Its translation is CASSRAGQPQHF.

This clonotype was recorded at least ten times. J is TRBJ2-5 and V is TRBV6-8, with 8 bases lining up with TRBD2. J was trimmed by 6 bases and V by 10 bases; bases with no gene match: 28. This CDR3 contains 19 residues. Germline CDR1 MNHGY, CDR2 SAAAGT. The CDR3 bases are TGTGCCACCCCCAGTGCGGGGGGCTCGACTAGCGAACGTGGGAAGACCCAGTACTTC. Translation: CATPSAGGSTSERGKTQYF.

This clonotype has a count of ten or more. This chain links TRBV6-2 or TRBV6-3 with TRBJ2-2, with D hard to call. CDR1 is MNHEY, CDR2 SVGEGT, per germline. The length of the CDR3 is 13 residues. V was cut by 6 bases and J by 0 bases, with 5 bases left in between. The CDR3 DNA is TGTGCCAGCAGGGCTACGAACACCGGGGAGCTGTTTTTT. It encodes CASRATNTGELFF.

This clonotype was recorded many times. For the CDR3, the DNA is TGTGCCAGCAGACAAACAGGGGGAGGTGGGGCCAACGTCCTGACTTTC. It specifies CASRQTGGGGANVLTF. This chain links TRBV6-5 with TRBJ2-6; 8 bases match TRBD1. V gave up 6 bases and J gave up 3 bases; unmatched junction bases: 7. CDR1 is MNHEY and CDR2 is SVGAGI in the germline V gene. This CDR3 spans 16 amino acids.

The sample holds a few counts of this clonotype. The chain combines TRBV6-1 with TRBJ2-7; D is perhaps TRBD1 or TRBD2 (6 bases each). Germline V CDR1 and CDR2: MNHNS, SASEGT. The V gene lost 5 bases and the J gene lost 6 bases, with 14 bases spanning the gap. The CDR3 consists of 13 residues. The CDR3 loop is CASSLSRGVEQYF. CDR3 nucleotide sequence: TGTGCCAGCAGTCTCTCTAGGGGGGTCGAGCAGTACTTC.

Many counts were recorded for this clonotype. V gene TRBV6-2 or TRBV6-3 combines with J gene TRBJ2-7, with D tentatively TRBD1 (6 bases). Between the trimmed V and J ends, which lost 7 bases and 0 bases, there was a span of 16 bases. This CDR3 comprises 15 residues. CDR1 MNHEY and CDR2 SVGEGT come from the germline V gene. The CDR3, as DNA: TGTGCCAGCAACAAAAGGGAGACAGGCTCCTACGAGCAGTACTTC. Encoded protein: CASNKRETGSYEQYF.

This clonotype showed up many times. The CDR3 DNA reads as TGCGCCAGCAGCTTTGCCCCAGCGACGAGCTCCTACGAGCAGTACTTC. It translates to CASSFAPATSSYEQYF. The genes are TRBV5-1 and TRBJ2-7; no clear D gene. Trimming removed 2 bases at V and 0 bases at J, with 15 bases between. CDR3 length: 16 residues. Germline CDR1 reads SGHRS; CDR2 reads YFSETQ. The variable domain in full, completed from reference TRBV5-1 and TRBJ2-7, reads KAGVTQTPRYLIKTRGQQVTLSCSPISGHRSVSWYQQTPGQGLQFLFEYFSETQRNKGNFPGRFSGRQFSNSRSEMNVSTLELGDSALYLCASSFAPATSSYEQYFGPGTRLTVT.